The 25 T cell receptor beta chains in this list originate from one sample, sequenced in a study of blood T cells in healthy people across ages. The use of a sample-barcoded 5' primer and a J-beta primer mix characterized a second PCR of roughly 6 to 12 cycles. TCRdb used MiXCR to reprocess the 5' RACE reads, holding one entry per CDR3 protein. Here the sample spans over 1,200,000 distinct CDR3 sequences, 59% being singletons. Sequencing was performed on blood. These receptors came from a man younger than 35 in good health.

V usage is TRBV11-2 and J usage is TRBJ2-4; D gene unclear. V was pared by 1 base and J by 9 bases, with 7 bases between. CDR3 size: 12 residues. CDR1 is SGHAT and CDR2 is FQNNGV in the germline V gene. The CDR3: CASSLAPSIQYF. Written as DNA, the CDR3 is TGTGCCAGCAGCTTAGCCCCTAGCATTCAGTACTTC. The variable domain in full, completed from reference TRBV11-2 and TRBJ2-4, reads EAGVAQSPRYKIIEKRQSVAFWCNPISGHATLYWYQQILGQGPKLLIQFQNNGVVDDSQLPKDRFSAERLKGVDSTLKIQPAKLEDSAVYLCASSLAPSIQYFGAGTRLSVL.

This chain uses TRBV11-1 with TRBJ2-7; a weak D match, TRBD1 (6 bases). This CDR3 has 14 amino acids. Germline lookup yields CDR1 SGHAT and CDR2 FQDESV (reference sequence). Trimming shortened V by 0 bases and J by 6 bases, and 12 bases separated the two germline ends. CDR3 sequence: CASSLAGHTVEQYF. The CDR3 nucleotides are TGTGCCAGCAGCTTAGCGGGACACACCGTCGAGCAGTACTTC.

The CDR3 spells CASSERGLAGTEQFF. As DNA, the CDR3 is TGCGCCAGCAGTGAGAGAGGACTAGCGGGAACTGAGCAGTTCTTC. V gene TRBV10-2 combines with J gene TRBJ2-1; TRBD2 matches 12 bases. Germline lookup yields CDR1 WSHSY and CDR2 SAAADI. The CDR3 consists of 15 residues. V shed 2 bases and J 9 bases; nucleotides not matched to a gene: 5.

The chain links TRBV4-1 to TRBJ1-1; D not certain. V lost 3 bases and J 1 base, leaving 9 bases between the germline ends. Germline-derived CDR1 and CDR2 are MGHRA and YSYEKL. The CDR3 is 14 amino acids. The CDR3, as DNA: TGCGCCAGCAGCCATCGGATCGGGAACACTGAAGCTTTCTTT. Amino acid sequence: CASSHRIGNTEAFF.

This clonotype was counted a few times. CDR3 sequence (DNA): TGTGCCAGCAGGGGCGAGGTGGGAATCTATAATTCACCCCTCCACTTT. Encoded protein: CASRGEVGIYNSPLHF. The V call is TRBV12-3 or TRBV12-4, the J call TRBJ1-6; D unresolved. V gave up 6 bases and J gave up 3 bases, with 15 bases separating them. This CDR3 spans 16 amino acids.

The chain combines TRBV10-1 with TRBJ2-4; D perhaps matches TRBD1 (5 bases). The V gene lost 6 bases and the J gene lost 1 base, with 22 bases spanning the gap. The CDR3 extends over 18 amino acids. Germline V gene sequence: CDR1 WNHNN, CDR2 SYGVQD (reference sequence). Here the CDR3 reads CASSCARVEKGAKNIQYF. The DNA of the CDR3 is TGCGCCAGCAGCTGCGCCAGGGTGGAGAAGGGGGCCAAAAACATTCAGTACTTC.

The chain carries TRBV7-8 and TRBJ2-1, with 10 bases aligning to TRBD2. V was pared by 3 bases and J by 5 bases, with 7 bases of the junction left unmatched. This CDR3 is built from 16 residues. Germline lookup yields CDR1 SGHVS and CDR2 FQNEAQ. The CDR3 is CASSLAGLALHNEQFF. The CDR3 DNA is TGTGCCAGCAGCTTGGCGGGACTAGCGCTACACAATGAGCAGTTCTTC.

This sequence joins TRBV15 and TRBJ2-7; D uncertain. The CDR3 has 16 residues. In germline, CDR1 is LNHNV, CDR2 YYDKDF (reference sequence). V shed 5 bases and J shed 1 base, with 18 bases lying between them. CDR3 coding DNA: TGTGCCACCAGCCTAACTTCCAGGACCACATCCTACGAGCAGTACTTC. The encoded protein is CATSLTSRTTSYEQYF.

Only a few counts were recorded for this clonotype. The chain is built from TRBV15 and TRBJ2-3; TRBD2 matches at 14 bases. V was clipped by 2 bases and J by 1 base; unmatched bases: 5. The CDR3 loop spans 18 amino acids. Germline lookup yields CDR1 LNHNV and CDR2 YYDKDF (reference sequence). The CDR3 coding sequence is TGTGCCACCAGCAGACGGACTAGCGGGAGGCGGGGCACAGATACGCAGTATTTT. It codes for CATSRRTSGRRGTDTQYF.

The rearrangement joins TRBV15 to TRBJ2-1; 10 nucleotides match TRBD2. The junction had 4 bases not matched to a gene; V was cut back by 4 bases and J by 4 bases. Germline lookup yields CDR1 LNHNV and CDR2 YYDKDF (reference sequence). CDR3 length equals 15 residues. The CDR3 is CATSTSGGAYNEQFF. As DNA, the CDR3 is TGTGCCACCAGCACCAGCGGGGGGGCTTACAATGAGCAGTTCTTC.

The chain carries TRBV12-3 or TRBV12-4 and TRBJ2-3; no firm D call. The V end lost 5 bases, the J end lost 2 bases, and 11 bases lay between the germline ends. The CDR3 contains 14 residues. In DNA, the CDR3 is TGTGCCAGCAGTCCGGCCCCCTACACAGATACGCAGTATTTT. It yields the protein CASSPAPYTDTQYF.

The chain joins TRBV2 to TRBJ2-7; D remains unclear. The CDR3 has 15 residues. Germline CDR1 is SNHLY and CDR2 is FYNNEI. V lost 3 bases, J lost 0 bases, and 12 bases lay in between. In DNA, the CDR3 is TGTGCCAGCAGTGACGGCCCCGATCCCTCCTACGAGCAGTACTTC. As protein: CASSDGPDPSYEQYF.

This clonotype was seen just once. This sequence joins TRBV19 and TRBJ2-1; 9 bases line up with TRBD2. With V trimmed by 3 bases and J by 1 base, 10 bases remained unmatched. Germline-derived CDR1 and CDR2 are LNHDA and SQIVND (reference sequence). The CDR3 is made up of 18 amino acids. The CDR3 region is CASSIGELAGGSYNEQFF. In DNA, the CDR3 is TGTGCCAGTAGTATCGGGGAATTGGCGGGAGGGTCCTACAATGAGCAGTTCTTC.

The chain couples TRBV2 to TRBJ2-7; TRBD1 might be the D (6 bases). The CDR3 loop spans 13 amino acids. The V end lost 7 bases, the J end lost 2 bases, and 12 bases lay between the germline ends. CDR1 and CDR2 (germline): SNHLY, FYNNEI. CDR3 DNA: TGTGCCAGCAACGTGACAGGTACCTACGAGCAGTACTTC. Translated, it gives CASNVTGTYEQYF.

The chain links TRBV6-1 to TRBJ2-1, with 9 bases that match TRBD1. Germline CDR1 and CDR2: MNHNS and SASEGT. V shed 4 bases and J 6 bases; nucleotides not matched to a gene: 10. The CDR3 has 16 amino acids. The DNA for the CDR3 is TGTGCCAGCAGTGTCCCGGTGGGACAGGGATTCAATGAGCAGTTCTTC. This translates into CASSVPVGQGFNEQFF.

V is TRBV12-3 or TRBV12-4 and J is TRBJ2-1; no clear D gene. This CDR3 contains 13 residues. The V end lost 7 bases, the J end lost 10 bases, and 17 bases lay between the germline ends. In DNA form, the CDR3 reads TGTGCCAGCACTGGGCGGTTACAATGGGAGCAGTTCTTC. Translation: CASTGRLQWEQFF.

The table lists this clonotype with a count of one. At one boundary the junction diverges from the germline segment, which might be a read error. This chain uses TRBV29-1 with TRBJ2-1, with TRBD2 matching over 14 bases. The CDR3 loop spans 17 amino acids. Per the germline V gene, CDR1 is SQVTM and CDR2 is ANQGSEA. CDR3 amino acids: CGVDGLAGGRGNNEQFF. The CDR3 DNA reads TGCGGCGTTGATGGACTAGCGGGGGGTCGCGGTAACAATGAGCAGTTCTTC.

The genes are TRBV14 and TRBJ2-3; D not certain. Deletions cut 0 bases from V and 6 bases from J, with 16 bases between. CDR3 length: 16 residues. CDR1 is SGHDN, CDR2 FVKESK, per germline. The CDR3 reads CASSQELVGFTDTQYF. In DNA, the CDR3 is TGTGCCAGCAGCCAAGAGCTGGTAGGGTTCACGGATACGCAGTATTTT.

This clonotype was picked up a small number of times. V and J are TRBV12-3 or TRBV12-4 and TRBJ2-5, with 9 bases matching TRBD2. The V segment lost 2 bases and the J segment 1 base; nucleotides outside the gene matches: 2. The CDR3 runs to 15 residues. The CDR3 DNA is TGTGCCAGCAGTTTATTTAGCGGGGGCCAAGAGACCCAGTACTTC. Translated: CASSLFSGGQETQYF.

This clonotype was detected a few times. The V and J genes are TRBV7-9 and TRBJ1-2; D remains ambiguous. Germline V gene sequence: CDR1 SEHNR, CDR2 FQNEAQ (reference sequence). V was shortened by 10 bases and J by 8 bases, with 20 bases between the two germline ends. The CDR3 is 13 amino acids. CDR3 amino acids: CATLPDRVAGYTF. CDR3 bases: TGTGCCACCCTTCCCGATAGGGTAGCCGGCTACACCTTC.

This chain connects TRBV12-2 to TRBJ2-3; TRBD1 is the table's D call, not checked against the DNA. TRBV12-2 constitutes a pseudogene. The CDR3 has 15 amino acids. CDR3 nucleotides: TGTGCAAGTCGCTTAGTCCAGCGCCGCACAGATACGCAGTATTTT. It codes for CASRLVQRRTDTQYF.

The chain recombines TRBV6-6 with TRBJ1-1, with 8 bases lining up with TRBD1. From germline, CDR1 is MNHNY and CDR2 SVGAGI (reference sequence). V was pared by 6 bases and J by 5 bases, with 11 bases of the junction left unmatched. The CDR3 spans 15 residues. The CDR3 loop reads CASSRTQNRGTEAFF. The CDR3 DNA sequence: TGTGCCAGCAGCCGGACCCAAAACAGGGGGACTGAAGCTTTCTTT.

This sequence joins TRBV15 and TRBJ1-2; D remains ambiguous. CDR1 and CDR2 from the germline V gene are LNHNV and YYDKDF (reference sequence). V gave up 0 bases and J gave up 3 bases, with 2 bases separating them. This CDR3 region has 12 residues. CDR3 residues: CATSRDDYGYTF. The CDR3 region has the DNA TGTGCCACCAGCAGAGACGACTATGGCTACACCTTC.

V is TRBV25-1 and J is TRBJ1-2; D gene uncertain. The CDR3 is made up of 14 amino acids. The V end was cut by 1 base, the J end by 1 base, with 7 bases between. Germline loops: CDR1 MGHDK, CDR2 SYGVNS. In DNA, the CDR3 is TGTGCCAGCAGTGAATTCGGGGTTAACTATGGCTACACCTTC. This sequence encodes CASSEFGVNYGYTF.

The chain is built from TRBV7-9 and TRBJ2-1; D not certain. V shed 1 base and J shed 8 bases, with 9 bases lying between them. Germline values: CDR1 SEHNR, CDR2 FQNEAQ (reference sequence). CDR3 size: 13 residues. CDR3 residues: CASSLENWHEQFF. CDR3 sequence (DNA): TGTGCCAGCAGCTTAGAGAATTGGCATGAGCAGTTCTTC.